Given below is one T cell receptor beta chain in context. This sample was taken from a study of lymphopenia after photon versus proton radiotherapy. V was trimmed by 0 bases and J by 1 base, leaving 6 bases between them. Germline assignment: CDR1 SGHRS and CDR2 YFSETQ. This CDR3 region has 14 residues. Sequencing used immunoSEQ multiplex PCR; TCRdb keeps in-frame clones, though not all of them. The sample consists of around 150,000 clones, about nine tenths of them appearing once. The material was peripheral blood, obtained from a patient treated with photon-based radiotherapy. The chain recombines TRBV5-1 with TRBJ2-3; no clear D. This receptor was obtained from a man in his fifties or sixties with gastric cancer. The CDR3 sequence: CASSLDPRTDTQYF. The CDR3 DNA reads TGCGCCAGCAGCTTGGACCCCCGCACAGATACGCAGTATTTT.